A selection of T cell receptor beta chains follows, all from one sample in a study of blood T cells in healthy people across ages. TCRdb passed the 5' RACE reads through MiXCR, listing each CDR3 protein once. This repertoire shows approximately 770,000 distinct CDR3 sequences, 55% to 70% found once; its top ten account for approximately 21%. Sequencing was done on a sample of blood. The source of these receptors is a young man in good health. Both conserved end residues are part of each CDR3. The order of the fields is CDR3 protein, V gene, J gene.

CASSSGQGAAEAFF	TRBV28	TRBJ1-1
CASKGGLAEETQYF	TRBV2	TRBJ2-5
CASRDQTNTEAFF	TRBV5-1	TRBJ1-1
CASSLAAGEQYF	TRBV5-1	TRBJ2-7
CASSSTGARGYTF	TRBV5-4	TRBJ1-2
CSVARDRVEKLFF	TRBV29-1	TRBJ1-4
CASSNFVVGHPSLAKNIQYF	TRBV21-1	TRBJ2-4
CASSLRSSYNEQFF	TRBV7-2	TRBJ2-1
CASSARTAFSYEQYF	TRBV25-1	TRBJ2-7
CASSPFGSGTYEQYF	TRBV11-2	TRBJ2-7
CASSYQTEAFF	TRBV2	TRBJ1-1
CASSLGVGGSRRNEQFF	TRBV7-2	TRBJ2-1
CSVGTSGASGETQYF	TRBV29-1	TRBJ2-5
CASSLDYQNSYEQYF	TRBV7-9	TRBJ2-7
CASSTLQTGVPSYEQYF	TRBV28	TRBJ2-7
CSVDRISGYTF	TRBV29-1	TRBJ1-2
CASGPPGGYYGYTF	TRBV12-3/TRBV12-4	TRBJ1-2
CASMGQGAYTF	TRBV6-2/TRBV6-3	TRBJ1-2
CSARQPLSSTDTQYF	TRBV20-1	TRBJ2-3
CAWSVSATYEQYF	TRBV30	TRBJ2-7
CASSYGTGGNEKLFF	TRBV6-5	TRBJ1-4
CSARDRGGGAYYNEQFF	TRBV20-1	TRBJ2-1
CASSLEPTAYNEQFF	TRBV7-2	TRBJ2-1
CASKEVGESEQYF	TRBV2	NA
CASRLVRSEQFF	TRBV7-2	TRBJ2-1
CASTPPGGVSSYNEQFF	TRBV25-1	TRBJ2-1
CASSPRQDSNQPQHF	TRBV7-2	TRBJ1-5
CASSLAYPGTSRGKLFF	TRBV11-2	TRBJ1-4
CASSLALGSYEQYF	TRBV5-4	NA
CSAPGTSGGIGQFF	TRBV29-1	TRBJ2-1
CASSTPEVGRLREQYF	TRBV5-1	TRBJ2-7
CASSRRWGIGKNTEAFF	TRBV28	TRBJ1-1
CATSRDRAGGRDTQYF	TRBV15	TRBJ2-3
CASSPKDFFYEQFF	TRBV18	TRBJ2-1
CASTPRGQAIYGYTF	TRBV9	TRBJ1-2
CASRFSAEAFF	TRBV6-1	TRBJ1-1
CASGDVGSPTSQRAQYF	TRBV6-6	TRBJ2-5
CASSRQGIPTWRGPTFVSDTQYF	TRBV2	TRBJ2-3
CASSSWDGRFDNEQFF	TRBV27	TRBJ2-1
CASSEYRGDTDTQYF	TRBV25-1	TRBJ2-3
CASSSLAGDTNEQFF	TRBV7-6	TRBJ2-1
CASSFGDRGSDTQYF	TRBV12-3/TRBV12-4	TRBJ2-3
CASSYAAGNQYEQYF	TRBV6-2/TRBV6-3	TRBJ2-7
CSARLTGTGVSYEQFF	TRBV20-1	TRBJ2-1
CASSGAQETQYF	TRBV11-3	TRBJ2-5
CSVEAVSSYNEQFF	TRBV29-1	TRBJ2-1
CASSRWEGENTEAFF	TRBV18	TRBJ1-1
CSVGSASYEQYF	TRBV29-1	TRBJ2-7
CASSLERTRPRQYF	TRBV7-2	TRBJ2-7
CASSPARGTAETQYF	TRBV4-3	TRBJ2-5
CASSVRAGANGNEQFF	TRBV5-5	TRBJ2-1
CASSLAGREETQYF	TRBV5-1	TRBJ2-5
CASSHPGKPEQFF	TRBV4-1	TRBJ2-1
CAWSGSGSSYNEQFF	TRBV30	TRBJ2-1